This T cell receptor (beta chain) was recorded in a study of T cell changes during pregnancy in multiple sclerosis. This CDR3 region has 15 residues. Germline loops: CDR1 SEHNR, CDR2 FQNEAQ (reference sequence). After removal of 5 bases from V and 4 bases from J, the junction contained 11 bases not matched to a gene. Generated by immunoSEQ multiplex PCR, the TCRdb table keeps only in-frame clones and is missing some. Of approximately 63,000 clones in the sample, 85% to 95% were seen once. The clonotype comes from a female donor in good health, enrolled as a control in a pregnancy study. The genes are TRBV7-9 and TRBJ2-7; 7 bases align to TRBD2. This specimen consisted of peripheral blood, obtained in the third trimester of pregnancy. CDR3 residues: CASSPETGGGYEQYF. The CDR3 DNA follows: TGTGCCAGCAGCCCCGAGACGGGGGGAGGTTACGAGCAGTACTTC.